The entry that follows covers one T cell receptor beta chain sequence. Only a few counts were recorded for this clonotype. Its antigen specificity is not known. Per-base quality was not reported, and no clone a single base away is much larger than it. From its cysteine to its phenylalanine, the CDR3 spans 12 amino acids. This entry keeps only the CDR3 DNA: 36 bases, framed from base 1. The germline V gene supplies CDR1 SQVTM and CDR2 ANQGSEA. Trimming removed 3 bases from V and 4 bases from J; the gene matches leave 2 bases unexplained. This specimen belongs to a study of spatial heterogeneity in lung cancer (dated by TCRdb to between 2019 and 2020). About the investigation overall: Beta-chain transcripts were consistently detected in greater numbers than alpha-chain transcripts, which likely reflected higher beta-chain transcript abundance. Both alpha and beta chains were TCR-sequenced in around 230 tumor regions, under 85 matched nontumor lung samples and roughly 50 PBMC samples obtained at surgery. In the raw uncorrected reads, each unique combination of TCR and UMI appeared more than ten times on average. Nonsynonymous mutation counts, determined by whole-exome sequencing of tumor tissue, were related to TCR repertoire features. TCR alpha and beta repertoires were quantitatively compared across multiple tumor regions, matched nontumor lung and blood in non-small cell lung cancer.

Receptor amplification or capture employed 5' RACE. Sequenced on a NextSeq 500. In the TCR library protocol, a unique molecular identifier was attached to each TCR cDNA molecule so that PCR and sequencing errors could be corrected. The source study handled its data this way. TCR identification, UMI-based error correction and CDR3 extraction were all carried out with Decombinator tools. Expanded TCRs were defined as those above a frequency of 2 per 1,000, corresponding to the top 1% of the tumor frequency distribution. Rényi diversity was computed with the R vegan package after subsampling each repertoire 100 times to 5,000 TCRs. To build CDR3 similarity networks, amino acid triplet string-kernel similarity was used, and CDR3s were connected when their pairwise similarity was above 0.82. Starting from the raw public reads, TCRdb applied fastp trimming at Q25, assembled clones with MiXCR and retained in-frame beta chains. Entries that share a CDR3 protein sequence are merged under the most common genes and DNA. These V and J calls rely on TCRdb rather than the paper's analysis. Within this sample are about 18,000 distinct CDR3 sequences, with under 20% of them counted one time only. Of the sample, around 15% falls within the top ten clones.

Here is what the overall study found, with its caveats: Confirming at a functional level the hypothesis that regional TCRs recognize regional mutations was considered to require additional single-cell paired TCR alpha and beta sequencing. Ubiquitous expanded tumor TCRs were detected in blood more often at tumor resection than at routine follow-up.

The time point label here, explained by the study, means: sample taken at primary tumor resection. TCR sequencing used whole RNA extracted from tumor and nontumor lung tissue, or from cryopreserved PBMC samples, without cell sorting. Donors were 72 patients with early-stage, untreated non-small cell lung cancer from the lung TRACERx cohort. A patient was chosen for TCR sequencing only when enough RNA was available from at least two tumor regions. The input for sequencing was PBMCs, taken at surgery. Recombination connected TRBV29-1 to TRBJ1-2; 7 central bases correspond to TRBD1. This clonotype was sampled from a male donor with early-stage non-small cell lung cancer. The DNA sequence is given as TGCAGCGTTGAGAGGGACAGCTATGGCTACACCTTC. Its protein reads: CSVERDSYGYTF.